These T cell receptor beta chains were read from a single sample in a study of molecular identifiers for immune sequencing clone quantification. TCRdb passed the PCR reads through MiXCR, listing each CDR3 protein once. The sample lists about 640,000 distinct CDR3 sequences; 15% to 20% were seen once. The source material was naive CD8+ T cells from blood, with Jurkat cell RNA spiked in. These receptors were obtained from a human donor in good health. Some libraries in this study had Jurkat cell RNA spiked in. Both conserved end residues are part of each CDR3. A D gene is named only where the DNA matches it firmly. Rows give clone size only sometimes, using once, few, many, or a class for an expanded clone.

j_gene: TRBJ2-7; v_gene: TRBV18; d_gene: TRBD1; abundance: .; CDR3nt: TGTGCCAGCTCACCCTCGGACAGGGCCTCCCACGAGCAGTACTTC; CDR3aa: CASSPSDRASHEQYF
j_gene: TRBJ2-3; v_gene: TRBV6-5; d_gene: .; abundance: many; CDR3nt: TGTGCCAGCAGTTCTCAAGGGCCAAGGGGCACAGATACGCAGTATTTT; CDR3aa: CASSSQGPRGTDTQYF
j_gene: TRBJ2-7; v_gene: TRBV4-3; d_gene: .; abundance: many; CDR3nt: TGCGCCAGCAGCCAAACTAGTCCTTCCTACGAGCAGTACTTC; CDR3aa: CASSQTSPSYEQYF
j_gene: TRBJ1-1; v_gene: TRBV9; d_gene: .; abundance: .; CDR3nt: TGTGCCAGCAGCGTTGGGGGGGCGAGCACTGAAGCTTTCTTT; CDR3aa: CASSVGGASTEAFF
j_gene: TRBJ2-5; v_gene: TRBV27; d_gene: .; abundance: few; CDR3nt: TGTGCCAGCAGTTTATCGGGCGGGGAGGAAGAGACCCAGTACTTC; CDR3aa: CASSLSGGEEETQYF
j_gene: TRBJ2-1; v_gene: TRBV27; d_gene: TRBD2; abundance: many; CDR3nt: TGTGCCAGCAGTTTGTCTAGCGGTGAGCAGTTCTTC; CDR3aa: CASSLSSGEQFF
j_gene: TRBJ2-2; v_gene: TRBV7-9; d_gene: .; abundance: many; CDR3nt: TGTGCCAGCAGCGGACCGGACAGGAACACCGGGGAGCTGTTTTTT; CDR3aa: CASSGPDRNTGELFF
j_gene: TRBJ2-1; v_gene: TRBV2; d_gene: TRBD1; abundance: .; CDR3nt: TGTGCCAGCAGTGAGCAGGACAGGGTTTCGGCCAATGAGCAGTTCTTC; CDR3aa: CASSEQDRVSANEQFF
j_gene: TRBJ2-1; v_gene: TRBV7-6; d_gene: TRBD2; abundance: many; CDR3nt: TGTGCCAGCAGCTCAGACAGAACCGGGACTAGCGGCCGCGATGAGCAGTTCTTC; CDR3aa: CASSSDRTGTSGRDEQFF
j_gene: TRBJ2-1; v_gene: TRBV5-1; d_gene: TRBD1; abundance: .; CDR3nt: TGCGCCAGCCAGGAGATGGGACAGGGGCGGAATGAGCAGTTCTTC; CDR3aa: CASQEMGQGRNEQFF
j_gene: TRBJ2-3; v_gene: TRBV12-3/TRBV12-4; d_gene: TRBD2; abundance: many; CDR3nt: TGTGCCAGCAGTTTAGTGCGGGGGTGGAGGGCAGATACGCAGTATTTT; CDR3aa: CASSLVRGWRADTQYF
j_gene: TRBJ1-2; v_gene: TRBV6-6; d_gene: .; abundance: .; CDR3nt: TGTGCCAGCAGTTACGTTTTTTGGGCAGGGGCCCCTAACTATGGCTACACCTTC; CDR3aa: CASSYVFWAGAPNYGYTF
j_gene: TRBJ2-7; v_gene: TRBV28; d_gene: TRBD1; abundance: many; CDR3nt: TGTGCCAGCAGTTTAAACAGGGGGTATACCTACGAGCAGTACTTC; CDR3aa: CASSLNRGYTYEQYF